Each of the 22 T cell receptor beta chains below was sequenced from the same sample in a study of vaccination effects on CD4 cells after COVID-19. TCRdb keeps only in-frame clones here, not all; method: immunoSEQ multiplex PCR. Among about 20,000 clones listed, 70% were seen once. The antigens for these receptors are not known. Viral peptide pool expansion of antigen-specific CD4+ T cells preceded sequencing in the ViraFEST assay. Having been cultured for 9 to 11 days, the cells underwent CD4+ T cell isolation. The sample here was CD4+ T cells from PBMCs cultured with HCoV-229E spike peptides, taken before COVID-19 vaccination. Source of these receptors: a human donor who received a COVID-19 vaccine.

This clone was counted only a few times. The chain employs TRBV19 and TRBJ2-7; possible D gene TRBD2, 6 bases. This CDR3 has 15 residues. V dropped 2 bases and J dropped 7 bases, with 18 bases sitting between them. Germline values: CDR1 LNHDA, CDR2 SQIVND (reference sequence). This CDR3 is CASSISDTGRGEQYF. DNA of the CDR3: TGTGCCAGTAGTATAAGTGACACCGGGAGAGGAGAGCAGTACTTC.

A single count supports this clone. The rearrangement uses TRBV19 and TRBJ1-2, with D unresolved. Trimming removed 0 bases at V and 5 bases at J, with 31 bases between. The germline CDR1 and CDR2 sequences are LNHDA and SQIVND (reference sequence). The CDR3 extends over 21 amino acids. The CDR3, as DNA: TGTGCCAGTAGTATAGATCGTATTCTTGAGGACTTCAGTGGTTCTTTGTATGGCTACACCTTC. It is translated as CASSIDRILEDFSGSLYGYTF.

The CDR3 DNA reads as TGTGCCACCAGCGGCCCGGACCGGAGGGAGACCCAGTACTTC. Translated: CATSGPDRRETQYF. This rearrangement joins TRBV15 to TRBJ2-5; D might be TRBD2 (5 bases). V lost 5 bases and J lost 5, with 15 bases in between. Per the germline V gene, CDR1 is LNHNV and CDR2 is YYDKDF (reference sequence). The CDR3 sequence is 14 residues long.

This chain uses TRBV9 with TRBJ2-4, with 8 bases matching TRBD1. Per germline, CDR1 SGDLS and CDR2 YYNGEE. V shed 4 bases and J 0 bases; nucleotides not matched to a gene: 27. The CDR3 has 23 amino acids. CDR3 protein: CASSPHGQGRGHWEVLAKNIQYF. In DNA form, the CDR3 reads TGTGCCAGCAGCCCCCATGGACAGGGCCGGGGGCATTGGGAGGTCCTAGCCAAAAACATTCAGTACTTC.

The gene calls are TRBV6-6 and TRBJ2-7; the D is unclear. The ends were cut back, 6 bases at V and 3 bases at J, with 9 bases in the middle. The germline V gene has CDR1 MNHNY and CDR2 SVGAGI (reference sequence). The CDR3 has 12 amino acids. In DNA form, the CDR3 reads TGTGCCAGCAGCCCGTCCAACTACGAGCAGTACTTC. This translates into CASSPSNYEQYF.

The chain joins TRBV5-1 to TRBJ2-5; TRBD1 aligns across 10 bases. V was pared by 4 bases and J by 5 bases, with 11 bases of the junction left unmatched. There are 16 residues in the CDR3. Germline loops: CDR1 SGHRS, CDR2 YFSETQ. In DNA, the CDR3 is TGCGCCAGCAGCCTAATTCCCGGGACAGGGGACGAGACCCAGTACTTC. It codes for CASSLIPGTGDETQYF.

The chain employs TRBV7-9 and TRBJ2-7; 10 positions agree with TRBD2. The length of the CDR3 is 14 residues. V dropped 5 bases and J dropped 5; count of bases not matched to a gene: 6. Germline V gene data show CDR1 as SEHNR and CDR2 as FQNEAQ (reference sequence). The CDR3 nucleotides read TGTGCCAGCAGCCTAGGGACTAGCGAAGACGAGCAGTACTTC. Its protein product is CASSLGTSEDEQYF.

The V call is TRBV3-1 (or the pseudogene TRBV3-2), the J call TRBJ2-5; weak D call: TRBD2 (5 bases). Germline CDR1 reads LGHDT; CDR2 reads YNNKEL (reference sequence). CDR3 length: 16 residues. V lost 2 bases and J lost 2, with 15 bases in between. CDR3 loop: CASSQWSLAEQETQYF. CDR3 sequence (DNA): TGTGCCAGCAGCCAATGGAGCCTAGCCGAGCAAGAGACCCAGTACTTC.

This clone was counted a few times. This chain links TRBV10-2 with TRBJ1-2, with TRBD1 matching 7 bases. Germline CDR1 reads WSHSY; CDR2 reads SAAADI. V trimming: 2 bases; J trimming: 5 bases; junction bases outside the gene matches: 5. This CDR3 is built from 14 residues. Written as DNA, the CDR3 is TGCGCCAGCAGTGAGGGCAGGGGGAGTTATGGCTACACCTTC. Protein: CASSEGRGSYGYTF.

V gene TRBV5-1 combines with J gene TRBJ1-6; 8 bases are shared with TRBD1. The germline CDR1 and CDR2 sequences are SGHRS and YFSETQ. CDR3 length: 21 amino acids. After removal of 1 base from V and 10 bases from J, the junction contained 25 bases not matched to a gene. The CDR3 nucleotides read TGCGCCAGCAGCTTGAACCGATCCGGGACAGGTTTTTTCGGTCGGGGGTCACCCCTCCACTTT. It specifies CASSLNRSGTGFFGRGSPLHF.

This clone was found once. J is TRBJ2-5 and V is TRBV2; D unclear. Trimming shortened V by 1 base and J by 2 bases, and 11 bases separated the two germline ends. The CDR3 has 15 amino acids. From germline, CDR1 is SNHLY and CDR2 FYNNEI. The CDR3 is CASSEGRLRQETQYF. The CDR3 nucleotides are TGTGCCAGCAGTGAAGGTCGGCTCAGGCAAGAGACCCAGTACTTC.

In its sample, this clone ranks as medium-sized. The gene calls are TRBV6-4 and TRBJ2-2, with D perhaps matching TRBD1 (5 bases). Deletions cut 8 bases from V and 4 bases from J, with 11 bases between. The CDR3 covers 13 residues. Germline V lookup: CDR1 MRHNA, CDR2 SNTAGT. CDR3 bases: TGTGCCAGCTCTGTTACAGGCACCGGGGAGCTGTTTTTT. This gives the protein CASSVTGTGELFF.

The rearrangement joins TRBV10-2 to TRBJ2-3; D possibly corresponds to TRBD1 (7 bases). Trimming shortened V by 6 bases and J by 5 bases, and 18 bases separated the two germline ends. This CDR3 spans 15 amino acids. The germline V gene encodes CDR1 WSHSY and CDR2 SAAADI. The CDR3: CASRLSAQGGDTQYF. In DNA form, the CDR3 reads TGCGCCAGCAGGCTCTCCGCCCAGGGGGGAGATACGCAGTATTTT.

This clone was seen a few times. This rearrangement joins TRBV20-1 to TRBJ1-1; D is unresolved. The CDR3 extends over 14 amino acids. The V end lost 3 bases, the J end lost 1 base, and 12 bases lay between the germline ends. The germline gives CDR1 DFQATT, CDR2 SNEGSKA (reference sequence). CDR3 coding DNA: TGCAGTGCTAGTGGCTCGCCAGAGAACACTGAAGCTTTCTTT. It encodes CSASGSPENTEAFF.

Here the CDR3 reads CASSQALLRGNTEAFF. The CDR3 bases are TGTGCCAGCAGCCAAGCCCTACTCCGGGGGAACACTGAAGCTTTCTTT. The chain couples TRBV28 to TRBJ1-1, with D uncertain. Per germline, CDR1 MDHEN and CDR2 SYDVKM. With 6 bases removed from V and 1 base from J, the gap between germline ends came to 18 bases. CDR3 size: 16 residues.

This chain links TRBV7-8 with TRBJ1-2; 10 nucleotides agree with TRBD1. The length of the CDR3 is 15 residues. V lost 1 base and J lost 7; bases outside the gene matches: 6. Germline CDR1 reads SGHVS; CDR2 reads FQNEAQ. Written as DNA, the CDR3 is TGTGCCAGCAGCTTAGAAGGGACAGGGGTTTCTGGCTACACCTTC. This encodes CASSLEGTGVSGYTF.

J is TRBJ2-1 and V is TRBV29-1; no definite D call. The germline V gene has CDR1 SQVTM and CDR2 ANQGSEA. The CDR3 spans 13 residues. The germline V and J ends were trimmed by 3 bases and 6 bases, with 12 bases remaining between them. The CDR3 DNA follows: TGCAGCGTTGATACCCCCCGGTTCAATGAGCAGTTCTTC. This gives the protein CSVDTPRFNEQFF.

This clone has just a few counts. The J gene is TRBJ2-1, the V gene TRBV6-6; 10 positions agree with TRBD2. Losses at the gene ends were 5 bases for V and 11 bases for J; bases not matched to a gene: 18. CDR1 is MNHNY and CDR2 is SVGAGI in the germline V gene (reference sequence). The length of the CDR3 is 17 residues. As DNA, the CDR3 is TGTGCCAGCAGTCCTACTATCGCTAGCGGGGGTACAATGAAGCAGTTCTTC. This encodes CASSPTIASGGTMKQFF.

The chain carries TRBV5-4 and TRBJ2-3, with D tentatively TRBD1 or TRBD2 (6 bases each). V lost 5 bases and J lost 2, with 12 bases in between. Germline CDR1 reads SGHNT; CDR2 reads YYREEE (reference sequence). The CDR3 sequence is 14 residues long. The CDR3 bases are TGTGCCAGCAGTGGAAGGGGGGACACAGATACGCAGTATTTT. Encoded protein: CASSGRGDTDTQYF.

This clone was seen a few times. This chain links TRBV3-1 (or the pseudogene TRBV3-2) with TRBJ1-2; TRBD1 might be the D (5 bases). Germline assignment: CDR1 LGHDT and CDR2 YNNKEL (reference sequence). Trimming removed 4 bases at V and 5 bases at J, with 11 bases between. The CDR3 covers 13 residues. CDR3 nucleotide sequence: TGTGCCAGCAGCCGGGACGGGTCGTATGGCTACACCTTC. Translating gives CASSRDGSYGYTF.

The rearrangement uses TRBV30 and TRBJ2-3, with D unclear. Germline CDR1 GTSNPN, CDR2 SVGIG (reference sequence). Trimming stripped 0 bases from V and 10 bases from J, with 11 bases between. The CDR3 has 12 residues. The CDR3 coding sequence is TGTGCCTGGAGTGTAACAGAAGCTCCGCAGTATTTT. Its translation is CAWSVTEAPQYF.

V is TRBV10-3 and J is TRBJ2-2; D unclear. The germline V gene encodes CDR1 ENHRY and CDR2 SYGVKD. The V gene lost 7 bases and the J gene lost 5 bases, with 14 bases spanning the gap. There are 14 residues in the CDR3. The CDR3 DNA reads as TGTGCCATCACCCCAAGACCGGAGACCGGGGAGCTGTTTTTT. It codes for CAITPRPETGELFF.